This T cell receptor (beta chain) stems from a study of early T cells in non-severe SARS-CoV-2 infection. This clonotype has ten or more counts. Germline CDR1 and CDR2: SGHTS and YDEGEE. Trimming pared 0 bases from V and 5 bases from J, leaving 4 bases between. The CDR3 extends over 12 amino acids. TCRdb reprocessed the 5' RACE reads with MiXCR, giving one entry per CDR3 protein. The data show about 68,000 distinct CDR3 sequences, approximately 10% seen once. The chain employs TRBV5-8 and TRBJ2-3; no reliable D call. This TCR came from an adult who was a healthcare worker with PCR-confirmed SARS-CoV-2 infection or an uninfected control (not recorded which). Sequencing was performed on whole blood. In DNA form, the CDR3 reads TGTGCCAGCAGCTTGGTCGAAGATACGCAGTATTTT. It encodes CASSLVEDTQYF.